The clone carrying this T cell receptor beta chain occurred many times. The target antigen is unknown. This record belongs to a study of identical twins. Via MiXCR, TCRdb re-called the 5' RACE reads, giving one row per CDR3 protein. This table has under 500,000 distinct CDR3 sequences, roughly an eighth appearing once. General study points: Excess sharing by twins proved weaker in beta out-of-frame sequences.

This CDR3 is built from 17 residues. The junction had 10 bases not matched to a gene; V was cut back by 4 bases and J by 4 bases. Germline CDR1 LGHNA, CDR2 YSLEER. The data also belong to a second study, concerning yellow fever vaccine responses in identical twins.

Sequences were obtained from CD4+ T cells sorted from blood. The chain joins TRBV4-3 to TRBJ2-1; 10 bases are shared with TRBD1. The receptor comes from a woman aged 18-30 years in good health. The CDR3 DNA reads TGCGCCAGCAGCCTCCTTGGACAGGGGGTAAGATACAATGAGCAGTTCTTC. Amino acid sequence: CASSLLGQGVRYNEQFF.